These 12 T cell receptor beta chains came from one sample sequenced in a study of T cell changes during pregnancy in multiple sclerosis. Clones were read by immunoSEQ multiplex PCR, and TCRdb kept only the in-frame ones, dropping some. The table lists 40,000 to 60,000 clones, 94% of them singletons. Sample: CD4+ T cells from peripheral blood mononuclear cells, taken in the first trimester of pregnancy. The receptors derive from a female donor with multiple sclerosis, enrolled in a pregnancy study.

The gene calls are TRBV14 and TRBJ1-6; possibly TRBD1 for D (6 bases). The V end was cut by 0 bases, the J end by 7 bases, with 13 bases between. This CDR3 is built from 16 residues. The V gene's germline CDR1 is SGHDN and CDR2 FVKESK. For the CDR3, the DNA is TGTGCCAGCAGCCAAGATCCGGGGGGCTTCAATTCACCCCTCCACTTT. Its protein is CASSQDPGGFNSPLHF.

The chain employs TRBV6-1 and TRBJ1-5; 8 nucleotides align to TRBD1. The CDR3 consists of 15 residues. Trimming cost V 5 bases and J 5 bases; bases outside gene matches: 8. Germline values: CDR1 MNHNS, CDR2 SASEGT. The CDR3 is CASSRSRGLDQPQHF. CDR3 bases: TGTGCCAGCAGTCGGTCCAGGGGGCTGGATCAGCCCCAGCATTTT.

This sequence joins TRBV2 and TRBJ2-5, with TRBD2 as a possible D gene (6 bases). V lost 1 base and J 2 bases, leaving 14 bases between the germline ends. Germline V gives CDR1 SNHLY, CDR2 FYNNEI. The CDR3 extends over 16 amino acids. Here the CDR3 DNA reads TGTGCCAGCAGTGAAGGAGGTATGCGGGAACAAGAGACCCAGTACTTC. Protein sequence: CASSEGGMREQETQYF.

The genes are TRBV5-1 and TRBJ2-1, with 7 bases fitting TRBD1. Germline assignment: CDR1 SGHRS and CDR2 YFSETQ. Unmatched junction bases numbered 3, after V lost 2 bases and J lost 7 bases. The CDR3 is 13 residues long. CDR3 nucleotide sequence: TGCGCCAGCAGCTTACAGGGGCGGAATGAGCAGTTCTTC. It codes for CASSLQGRNEQFF.

V is TRBV5-4 and J is TRBJ2-7; tentatively, D is TRBD2 (5 bases). Germline V gene lookup returns CDR1 SGHNT and CDR2 YYREEE (reference sequence). Trimming cost V 0 bases and J 0 bases, with 7 bases left between them. This CDR3 has 14 amino acids. CDR3 residues: CASSLGSGSYEQYF. DNA of the CDR3: TGTGCCAGCAGCTTGGGGAGCGGCTCCTACGAGCAGTACTTC.

This chain connects TRBV5-4 to TRBJ1-4; 7 nucleotides agree with TRBD1. This CDR3 spans 14 amino acids. The V gene's germline CDR1 is SGHNT and CDR2 YYREEE (reference sequence). V shed 4 bases, J shed 7 bases, and the junction held 7 bases outside the gene matches. The CDR3 DNA sequence: TGTGCCAGCAGCCAAACAGGGGAAGGTGAAAAACTGTTTTTT. Translating it yields CASSQTGEGEKLFF. Complete variable domain (other parts from reference TRBV5-4 and TRBJ1-4): ETGVTQSPTHLIKTRGQQVTLRCSSQSGHNTVSWYQQALGQGPQFIFQYYREEENGRGNFPPRFSGLQFPNYSSELNVNALELDDSALYLCASSQTGEGEKLFFGSGTQLSVL.

Only a few counts were recorded for this clone. The chain has TRBV7-9 and TRBJ2-7; possible D gene TRBD2, 6 bases. CDR1 SEHNR and CDR2 FQNEAQ come from the germline V gene (reference sequence). CDR3 length equals 16 residues. V was clipped by 1 base and J by 0 bases, with 13 bases between them. The CDR3 loop reads CASSLEGGLSSYEQYF. DNA of the CDR3: TGTGCCAGCAGCTTAGAAGGAGGGCTCAGCTCCTACGAGCAGTACTTC.

This chain uses TRBV6-6 with TRBJ2-7; possible D gene TRBD1, 5 bases. Germline V gene sequence: CDR1 MNHNY, CDR2 SVGAGI (reference sequence). The CDR3 is made up of 16 amino acids. V was pared by 2 bases and J by 4 bases, with 18 bases between. The CDR3 DNA is TGTGCCAGCAGTTACAAGGGGTTGGGGTTTTCGTACGAGCAGTACTTC. Translating gives CASSYKGLGFSYEQYF.

The V and J genes are TRBV19 and TRBJ2-5; 11 bases line up with TRBD2. From germline, CDR1 is LNHDA and CDR2 SQIVND (reference sequence). The CDR3 is 14 residues long. Unmatched junction bases numbered 3, after V lost 7 bases and J lost 2 bases. The CDR3 loop reads CASNIAGGQETQYF. CDR3 DNA sequence: TGTGCCAGTAACATAGCGGGGGGGCAAGAGACCCAGTACTTC. Looking up the rest from reference TRBV19 and TRBJ2-5 gives the full variable domain: DGGITQSPKYLFRKEGQNVTLSCEQNLNHDAMYWYRQDPGQGLRLIYYSQIVNDFQKGDIAEGYSVSREKKESFPLTVTSAQKNPTAFYLCASNIAGGQETQYFGPGTRLLVL.

This chain links TRBV27 with TRBJ2-1; weak D call: TRBD2 (7 bases). The CDR3 is 14 residues long. Per germline, CDR1 MNHEY and CDR2 SMNVEV (reference sequence). Trimming removed 1 base at V and 9 bases at J, with 13 bases between. The CDR3 loop is CASSLWLGGREQFF. The CDR3 DNA reads as TGTGCCAGCAGTTTATGGCTCGGGGGGCGTGAGCAGTTCTTC.

This sequence joins TRBV6-5 and TRBJ2-5; 8 bases map to TRBD2. Germline values: CDR1 MNHEY, CDR2 SVGAGI. Unmatched junction bases numbered 5, after V lost 5 bases and J lost 0 bases. The CDR3 runs 15 residues. The CDR3 DNA follows: TGTGCCAGCAGTAACCGCGGGGGGAACCAAGAGACCCAGTACTTC. This sequence encodes CASSNRGGNQETQYF.

This chain uses TRBV18 with TRBJ2-7; D might be TRBD2 (5 bases). Trimming left V 3 bases short and J 6 bases short, with 18 bases between. CDR3 length: 15 residues. The germline V gene encodes CDR1 KGHSH and CDR2 LQKENI. The CDR3 region has the DNA TGTGCCAGCTCACCTTCCTCCCTCCGGGGTCTCGAGCAGTACTTC. Translating it yields CASSPSSLRGLEQYF.